This entry concerns a single T cell receptor beta chain. Its antigen remains unidentified. This record comes from a study of shared clonotypes between healthy human individuals. Study-wide points: Clonotype sharing across donors was expected to vary with sequencing depth. Clonotypes which were not shared had lower generation probabilities than clonotypes that all four donors shared.

Original data processing: Junction-only sequences without quality scores came from ImmunoSEQ, so filtering differed. Clones were sequenced by immunoSEQ multiplex PCR, and TCRdb holds only the in-frame ones, with some missing. That table is the source of V, J and clone size, and D and trimming were worked out from the DNA. The sample holds more than 2 million clones; approximately 95% are singletons and the top ten take 0.1% to 0.15%. V lost 3 bases to trimming and J lost 5 bases, with 13 bases between them. The CDR3 covers 14 residues. CDR1 and CDR2 from the germline V gene are SEHNR and FQNEAQ (reference sequence). Healthy adults negative for HIV, lacking recent acute infections or vaccinations, served as donors.

This receptor was identified in a man aged 18 to 29 in good health. The gene calls are TRBV7-9 and TRBJ2-5; D tentatively reads TRBD1 or TRBD2 (5 bases each). The sample consisted of naive CD4+ T cells sorted from blood. Indicated subset: CD45RA+ positively selected. DNA of the CDR3: TGTGCCAGCAGCTTCGTGGGGGTGCGGGAGACCCAGTACTTC. It codes for CASSFVGVRETQYF.